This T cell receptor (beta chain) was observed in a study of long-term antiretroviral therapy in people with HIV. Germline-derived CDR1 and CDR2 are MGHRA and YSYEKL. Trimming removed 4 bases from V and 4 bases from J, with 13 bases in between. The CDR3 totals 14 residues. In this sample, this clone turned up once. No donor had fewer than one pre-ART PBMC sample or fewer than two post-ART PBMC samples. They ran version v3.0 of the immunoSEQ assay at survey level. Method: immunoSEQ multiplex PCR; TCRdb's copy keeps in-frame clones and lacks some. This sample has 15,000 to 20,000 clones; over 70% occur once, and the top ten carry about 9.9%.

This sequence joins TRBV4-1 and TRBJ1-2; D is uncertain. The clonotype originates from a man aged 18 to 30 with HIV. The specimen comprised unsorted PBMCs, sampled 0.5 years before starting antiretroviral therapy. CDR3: CASSPAQTVYGYTF. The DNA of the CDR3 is TGCGCCAGCAGCCCCGCTCAGACGGTCTATGGCTACACCTTC.